The 17 T cell receptor beta chains in this list originate from one sample, sequenced in a study of shared clonotypes between healthy human individuals. Sequencing used immunoSEQ multiplex PCR; TCRdb keeps in-frame clones, though not all of them. The table records 2 million to 2.5 million clones, 85% to 95% of them present only once. Material: naive CD4+ T cells from PBMCs. As to subset: CD45RA+ positively selected. Receptors originate from a man aged 18 to 29 in good health. Some clones in this sample may be carry-over from other donors' samples.

The chain links TRBV6-6 to TRBJ1-5; D is uncertain. CDR3 size: 15 residues. Trimming pared 0 bases from V and 7 bases from J, leaving 13 bases between. CDR1 is MNHNY and CDR2 is SVGAGI in the germline V gene (reference sequence). The CDR3 nucleotides are TGTGCCAGCAGTTACTCTGGATCCTCTTGGCAGCCCCAGCATTTT. It encodes CASSYSGSSWQPQHF.

The V gene is TRBV9, the J gene TRBJ1-2; D is ambiguous. V lost 5 bases, J lost 10 bases, and 12 bases lay in between. The CDR3 sequence is 11 residues long. Germline V gives CDR1 SGDLS, CDR2 YYNGEE. Written as DNA, the CDR3 is TGTGCCAGCAGGATGGATGGTCTCTACACCTTC. This gives the protein CASRMDGLYTF.

The gene calls are TRBV11-2 and TRBJ2-1; TRBD2 matches 14 bases. Trimming cost V 4 bases and J 1 base; bases outside gene matches: 6. CDR3 length: 18 residues. Germline CDR1 reads SGHAT; CDR2 reads FQNNGV. DNA for the CDR3: TGTGCCAGCAGCTCCTCGACTAGCGGGAGGGGATCCTACAATGAGCAGTTCTTC. Encoded protein: CASSSSTSGRGSYNEQFF.

This chain links TRBV28 with TRBJ2-7; TRBD1 agrees at 9 bases. Unmatched junction bases numbered 7, after V lost 7 bases and J lost 6 bases. The CDR3 length is 13 residues. Germline V gives CDR1 MDHEN, CDR2 SYDVKM. The CDR3 DNA follows: TGTGCCAGCACCACGGGACAGGGAGGCGAGCAGTACTTC. This translates into CASTTGQGGEQYF.

This clone is a singleton in its sample. The chain links TRBV6-6 to TRBJ2-3; tentatively, D is TRBD1 or TRBD2 (5 bases each). The V gene's germline CDR1 is MNHNY and CDR2 SVGAGI (reference sequence). Trimming removed 6 bases from V and 3 bases from J, with 13 bases in between. The CDR3 contains 14 residues. Here the CDR3 reads CASRRPGPTDTQYF. As DNA, the CDR3 is TGTGCCAGCAGGCGACCGGGACCGACAGATACGCAGTATTTT.

The chain is built from TRBV5-1 and TRBJ2-2; D is undetermined. This CDR3 has 15 amino acids. Germline-derived CDR1 and CDR2 are SGHRS and YFSETQ. V dropped 0 bases and J dropped 4 bases, with 10 bases sitting between them. The CDR3 region is CASSLEGRGTGELFF. The CDR3 nucleotides are TGCGCCAGCAGCTTGGAGGGTCGAGGCACCGGGGAGCTGTTTTTT.

The J gene is TRBJ2-1, the V gene TRBV28; weak D call: TRBD1 (6 bases). This CDR3 region has 14 residues. V lost 4 bases and J lost 3, with 10 bases in between. Germline CDR1 MDHEN, CDR2 SYDVKM. The CDR3 region has the DNA TGTGCCAGCAGTTCCGGACAGTTCTACAATGAGCAGTTCTTC. Its translation: CASSSGQFYNEQFF.

This sequence joins TRBV2 and TRBJ2-1, with 7 bases aligning to TRBD2. V was pared by 2 bases and J by 6 bases, with 4 bases of the junction left unmatched. The CDR3 consists of 14 residues. From germline, CDR1 is SNHLY and CDR2 FYNNEI. This CDR3 is CASSEQGGANEQFF. In nucleotides, the CDR3 is TGTGCCAGCAGTGAACAGGGAGGGGCCAATGAGCAGTTCTTC.

The J gene is TRBJ2-3, the V gene TRBV7-2; D gene ambiguous. The CDR3 spans 13 residues. CDR1 and CDR2 from the germline V gene are SGHTA and FQGNSA. V shed 3 bases and J shed 6 bases, with 10 bases lying between them. The CDR3 region is CASSFSPPDTQYF. The CDR3, as DNA: TGTGCCAGCAGCTTCTCCCCCCCCGATACGCAGTATTTT.

J is TRBJ1-4 and V is TRBV10-3; D is unclear. CDR1 and CDR2 (germline): ENHRY, SYGVKD. This CDR3 contains 14 residues. Trimming cost V 7 bases and J 7 bases, with 16 bases left between them. CDR3 sequence (DNA): TGTGCCATCACCTCCCCGCCCTGGAGTGAAAAACTGTTTTTT. Protein sequence: CAITSPPWSEKLFF.

This sequence joins TRBV29-1 and TRBJ2-6; D gene ambiguous. The CDR3 length is 13 residues. V lost 5 bases and J lost 2, with 7 bases in between. The V gene's germline CDR1 is SQVTM and CDR2 ANQGSEA. The CDR3 bases are TGCAGCGTTTTTAGAGCTGGGGCCAACGTCCTGACTTTC. Translated, it gives CSVFRAGANVLTF. The full variable domain, its missing parts supplied by reference TRBV29-1 and TRBJ2-6, is SAVISQKPSRDICQRGTSLTIQCQVDSQVTMMFWYRQQPGQSLTLIATANQGSEATYESGFVIDKFPISRPNLTFSTLTVSNMSPEDSSIYLCSVFRAGANVLTFGAGSRLTVL.

The rearrangement uses TRBV7-9 and TRBJ2-1, with unresolved D. CDR1 is SEHNR, CDR2 FQNEAQ, per germline (reference sequence). V was cut by 0 bases and J by 6 bases, with 12 bases left in between. This CDR3 contains 15 residues. The CDR3 is CASSLAGKTLNEQFF. The DNA of the CDR3 is TGTGCCAGCAGCTTAGCGGGAAAAACTCTCAATGAGCAGTTCTTC.

The CDR3 region is CASSGGGAGNTIYF. The CDR3, as DNA: TGTGCCAGCTCCGGAGGGGGAGCGGGAAACACCATATATTTT. The V gene is TRBV18, the J gene TRBJ1-3; maybe TRBD1 (6 bases). Germline values: CDR1 KGHSH, CDR2 LQKENI. The CDR3 totals 14 residues. Trimming shortened V by 6 bases and J by 4 bases, and 13 bases separated the two germline ends.

The chain is built from TRBV11-2 and TRBJ1-1; 10 bases are shared with TRBD1. The CDR3 is 19 amino acids. Trimming took 5 bases from V and 0 from J; bases not matched to a gene: 15. Germline V gene sequence: CDR1 SGHAT, CDR2 FQNNGV. CDR3 in amino acids: CASSTLNRDRGPLNTEAFF. In DNA, the CDR3 is TGTGCCAGCAGCACATTGAACCGGGACAGGGGCCCCCTGAACACTGAAGCTTTCTTT.

The V and J genes are TRBV2 and TRBJ2-7, with no clear D. The V and J ends lost 3 bases and 0 bases respectively, with 6 bases between them. The CDR3 consists of 13 residues. CDR1 is SNHLY, CDR2 FYNNEI, per germline. CDR3 sequence (DNA): TGTGCCAGCAGTGAGATACTCTCCTACGAGCAGTACTTC. Translating it yields CASSEILSYEQYF. The variable domain in full, completed from reference TRBV2 and TRBJ2-7, reads EPEVTQTPSHQVTQMGQEVILRCVPISNHLYFYWYRQILGQKVEFLVSFYNNEISEKSEIFDDQFSVERPDGSNFTLKIRSTKLEDSAMYFCASSEILSYEQYFGPGTRLTVT.

The sample holds one count of this clone. The V gene is TRBV5-5, the J gene TRBJ2-7, with unresolved D. The CDR3 is 16 amino acids. V lost 4 bases, J lost 4 bases, and 21 bases lay in between. The germline V gene encodes CDR1 SGHKS and CDR2 YYEKEE (reference sequence). The CDR3 is CASSRLGQAPSYEQYF. CDR3 in DNA: TGTGCCAGCAGCCGGCTAGGTCAGGCCCCCTCGTACGAGCAGTACTTC.

This sequence joins TRBV7-3 and TRBJ2-1, with 12 bases matching TRBD2. V dropped 5 bases and J dropped 9; count of bases not matched to a gene: 8. The germline CDR1 and CDR2 sequences are SGHTA and FQGTGA. The CDR3 is made up of 15 amino acids. The CDR3 coding sequence is TGTGCCAGCAGCGTGGGACTAGCGGGTTCGGGTGAGCAGTTCTTC. It codes for CASSVGLAGSGEQFF.